This T cell receptor beta chain was captured in a study of blood T cell repertoires in COVID-19. Per the authors' pipeline: The assay estimated nucleated cells by amplifying reference gene primers. The data were produced by immunoSEQ multiplex PCR, yet TCRdb's version contains in-frame clones alone and is incomplete. That table is the source of V, J and clone size, and D and trimming were worked out from the DNA. The sample yields over 250,000 clones, around 90% seen once. Cohort placement rested on clinical history that participants reported themselves. Germline V CDR1 and CDR2: SGHTA, FQGTGA. V lost 4 bases and J lost 6, with 13 bases in between. The CDR3 sequence is 14 residues long.

The TCR originated in a woman younger than 45 who had recovered from COVID-19. Material for sequencing was PBMCs or T cells enriched from blood (not recorded which). This chain links TRBV7-3 with TRBJ2-1; maybe TRBD1 (5 bases). This chain's CDR3 is CASSSDLDSNEQFF. The CDR3 DNA is TGTGCCAGCAGCTCAGATTTAGACAGCAATGAGCAGTTCTTC.